The rows below give T cell receptor beta chains drawn from one sample of a study of shared clonotypes between healthy human individuals. TCRdb's table, derived via immunoSEQ multiplex PCR, lists solely in-frame clones and lacks some. The table lists about 1.1 million clones, about 80% of them singletons. Sequencing input: memory CD4+ T cells from PBMCs. These receptors all stem from a man aged 18 to 30 in good health. Some clones in this sample may be carry-over from other donors' samples. Each CDR3 is given with its conserved first and last residue. A D gene is named only where the DNA matches it firmly. The size field is filled for only some rows; it gives once, few, many or a size class.

d_call: NA
v_call: TRBV5-1
clone_size: NA
j_call: TRBJ2-5
cdr3_aa: CASSPPGETQYF
cdr3_nt: TGCGCCAGCAGCCCTCCCGGGGAGACCCAGTACTTC

d_call: NA
v_call: TRBV11-3
clone_size: NA
j_call: TRBJ2-7
cdr3_aa: CASSLSRTSVEQYF
cdr3_nt: TGTGCCAGCAGCTTATCCCGGACCTCAGTCGAGCAGTACTTC

d_call: NA
v_call: TRBV7-9
clone_size: NA
j_call: TRBJ1-3
cdr3_aa: CASSPPILGNTIYF
cdr3_nt: TGTGCCAGCAGCCCGCCGATATTAGGAAACACCATATATTTT

d_call: TRBD1
v_call: TRBV2
clone_size: once
j_call: TRBJ1-5
cdr3_aa: CASSGTGKNQPQHF
cdr3_nt: TGTGCCAGCTCCGGGACAGGGAAAAATCAGCCCCAGCATTTT

d_call: TRBD1
v_call: TRBV5-5
clone_size: once
j_call: TRBJ1-3
cdr3_aa: CASSLQGASGNTIYF
cdr3_nt: TGTGCCAGCAGCCTGCAGGGGGCGTCTGGAAACACCATATATTTT

d_call: TRBD2
v_call: TRBV18
clone_size: NA
j_call: TRBJ2-1
cdr3_aa: CASSAGLAGINEQFF
cdr3_nt: TGTGCCAGCTCGGCTGGACTAGCGGGAATCAATGAGCAGTTCTTC

d_call: NA
v_call: TRBV7-9
clone_size: NA
j_call: TRBJ1-1
cdr3_aa: CASSLSGPTEAFF
cdr3_nt: TGTGCCAGCAGCTTGTCCGGGCCCACTGAAGCTTTCTTT

d_call: NA
v_call: TRBV28
clone_size: NA
j_call: TRBJ2-7
cdr3_aa: CASSLRDDEQYF
cdr3_nt: TGTGCCAGCAGTCTACGGGACGACGAGCAGTACTTC

d_call: NA
v_call: TRBV19
clone_size: NA
j_call: TRBJ2-4
cdr3_aa: CASTVRGLKNIQYF
cdr3_nt: TGTGCCAGTACCGTACGTGGTCTGAAAAACATTCAGTACTTC

d_call: TRBD1
v_call: TRBV2
clone_size: NA
j_call: TRBJ2-7
cdr3_aa: CASRPTGASYEQYF
cdr3_nt: TGTGCCAGCAGACCGACAGGGGCGTCCTACGAGCAGTACTTC

d_call: NA
v_call: TRBV2
clone_size: NA
j_call: TRBJ2-7
cdr3_aa: CASSVGTRGVEQYF
cdr3_nt: TGTGCCAGCAGTGTGGGGACCCGGGGCGTGGAGCAGTACTTC

d_call: NA
v_call: TRBV29-1
clone_size: NA
j_call: TRBJ1-5
cdr3_aa: CSALGGEGQPQHF
cdr3_nt: TGCAGCGCCTTGGGAGGGGAGGGTCAGCCCCAGCATTTT

d_call: TRBD1
v_call: TRBV6-6
clone_size: NA
j_call: TRBJ1-2
cdr3_aa: CASSADRGYNYGYTF
cdr3_nt: TGTGCCAGCAGCGCGGACAGGGGCTATAACTATGGCTACACCTTC

d_call: NA
v_call: TRBV6-5
clone_size: once
j_call: TRBJ1-5
cdr3_aa: CASSYSGGRQPQHF
cdr3_nt: TGTGCCAGCAGTTACTCAGGGGGTCGTCAGCCCCAGCATTTT

d_call: NA
v_call: TRBV9
clone_size: NA
j_call: TRBJ2-1
cdr3_aa: CASSVDRDEQFF
cdr3_nt: TGTGCCAGCAGCGTAGACAGGGATGAGCAGTTCTTC

d_call: TRBD2
v_call: TRBV6-5
clone_size: NA
j_call: TRBJ2-1
cdr3_aa: CASSYSGLAGEQFF
cdr3_nt: TGTGCCAGCAGTTACTCGGGACTAGCGGGAGAGCAGTTCTTC